This is a list of T cell receptor beta chains from one sample in a study of early T cells in non-severe SARS-CoV-2 infection. Each CDR3 protein gets one entry after TCRdb re-called the 5' RACE reads with MiXCR. This table holds more than 25,000 distinct CDR3 sequences, about 4.9% found once. The starting material was whole blood, obtained at baseline. The receptors were sampled from an adult who was a healthcare worker with PCR-confirmed SARS-CoV-2 infection or an uninfected control (not recorded which). Both conserved end residues are part of each CDR3.

v_gene: TRBV9
j_gene: TRBJ2-7
CDR3aa: CASSPSGSGGYFWEQYF

v_gene: TRBV25-1
j_gene: TRBJ2-7
CDR3aa: CASPNPRDEQYF

v_gene: TRBV3-1
j_gene: TRBJ2-1
CDR3aa: CASRQTGVSYNEQFF

v_gene: TRBV24-1
j_gene: TRBJ2-5
CDR3aa: CATSDLQQAGTQYF

v_gene: TRBV5-1
j_gene: TRBJ2-1
CDR3aa: CASSLGQGRSNEQFF

v_gene: TRBV27
j_gene: TRBJ2-1
CDR3aa: CASRPQGTGEQFF

v_gene: TRBV7-6
j_gene: TRBJ2-1
CDR3aa: CASRRGSGNVLSYNEQFF

v_gene: TRBV19
j_gene: TRBJ2-1
CDR3aa: CASGPRGLRNEQFF

v_gene: TRBV24-1
j_gene: TRBJ2-1
CDR3aa: CATSDLGTSSYNEQFF

v_gene: TRBV12-3/TRBV12-4
j_gene: TRBJ1-3
CDR3aa: CASSDRATENTIYF

v_gene: TRBV6-2/TRBV6-3
j_gene: TRBJ2-5
CDR3aa: CASRRHGTSGVVTQYF

v_gene: TRBV28
j_gene: TRBJ2-7
CDR3aa: CASSFRGEAYEQYF

v_gene: TRBV20-1
j_gene: TRBJ2-2
CDR3aa: CSARLAGGSSRTGELFF

v_gene: TRBV20-1
j_gene: TRBJ2-5
CDR3aa: CSAREPRGAETQYF

v_gene: TRBV18
j_gene: TRBJ2-7
CDR3aa: CASSPDPLYEQYF

v_gene: TRBV6-2/TRBV6-3
j_gene: TRBJ2-7
CDR3aa: CASSYEVGVRAYEQYF

v_gene: TRBV7-9
j_gene: TRBJ2-5
CDR3aa: CASSYGRGGQETQYF

v_gene: TRBV18
j_gene: TRBJ2-3
CDR3aa: CASSPPAGADTQYF

v_gene: TRBV5-1
j_gene: TRBJ2-2
CDR3aa: CASSLEVQVITTGELFF

v_gene: TRBV2
j_gene: TRBJ2-5
CDR3aa: CASSAWEEWTGGQETQYF

v_gene: TRBV11-2
j_gene: TRBJ1-2
CDR3aa: CASSLGNRARGYTF

v_gene: TRBV7-9
j_gene: TRBJ2-1
CDR3aa: CASSTGGLAGEQFF

v_gene: TRBV6-5
j_gene: TRBJ1-1
CDR3aa: CASSRQGVETEAFF

v_gene: TRBV5-5
j_gene: TRBJ1-2
CDR3aa: CASSRDQANYGYTF

v_gene: TRBV3-1
j_gene: TRBJ2-1
CDR3aa: CASSQEGGGYNEQFF

v_gene: TRBV5-4
j_gene: TRBJ1-1
CDR3aa: CASSSLGRMNTEAFF

v_gene: TRBV7-9
j_gene: TRBJ2-4
CDR3aa: CASSSSLAKNIQYF

v_gene: TRBV7-8
j_gene: TRBJ1-2
CDR3aa: CASSPWDRGNYGYTF

v_gene: TRBV10-3
j_gene: TRBJ1-6
CDR3aa: CAISERAGGNSPLHF

v_gene: TRBV20-1
j_gene: TRBJ1-4
CDR3aa: CSASRDETKLFF

v_gene: TRBV10-3
j_gene: TRBJ2-2
CDR3aa: CAIRPTGTGAGGELFF

v_gene: TRBV5-6
j_gene: TRBJ1-5
CDR3aa: CASSSLGVYSNQPQHF

v_gene: TRBV4-3
j_gene: TRBJ2-3
CDR3aa: CASSQEGEKKDTQYF

v_gene: TRBV9
j_gene: TRBJ2-5
CDR3aa: CASSVVGGEETQYF

v_gene: TRBV7-6
j_gene: TRBJ1-1
CDR3aa: CASSRTGTGGVRLGEAFF

v_gene: TRBV6-5
j_gene: TRBJ1-4
CDR3aa: CASSYSKGTTNEKLFF

v_gene: TRBV7-9
j_gene: TRBJ2-1
CDR3aa: CASNVGGRGARNEQFF

v_gene: TRBV19
j_gene: TRBJ2-3
CDR3aa: CASAKGATDTQYF

v_gene: TRBV5-5
j_gene: TRBJ2-7
CDR3aa: CASSLRDSYEQYF

v_gene: TRBV12-3/TRBV12-4
j_gene: TRBJ2-7
CDR3aa: CASSILVGPGKRDYEQYF

v_gene: TRBV7-9
j_gene: TRBJ1-1
CDR3aa: CASSSRNRLNTEAFF

v_gene: TRBV20-1
j_gene: TRBJ2-3
CDR3aa: CSAPPFSTDTQYF

v_gene: TRBV4-2
j_gene: TRBJ2-7
CDR3aa: CASSQDPSSYEQYF

v_gene: TRBV12-3/TRBV12-4
j_gene: TRBJ2-3
CDR3aa: CASSFLAADTQYF

v_gene: TRBV7-8
j_gene: TRBJ2-1
CDR3aa: CASSLVASGGMQFF